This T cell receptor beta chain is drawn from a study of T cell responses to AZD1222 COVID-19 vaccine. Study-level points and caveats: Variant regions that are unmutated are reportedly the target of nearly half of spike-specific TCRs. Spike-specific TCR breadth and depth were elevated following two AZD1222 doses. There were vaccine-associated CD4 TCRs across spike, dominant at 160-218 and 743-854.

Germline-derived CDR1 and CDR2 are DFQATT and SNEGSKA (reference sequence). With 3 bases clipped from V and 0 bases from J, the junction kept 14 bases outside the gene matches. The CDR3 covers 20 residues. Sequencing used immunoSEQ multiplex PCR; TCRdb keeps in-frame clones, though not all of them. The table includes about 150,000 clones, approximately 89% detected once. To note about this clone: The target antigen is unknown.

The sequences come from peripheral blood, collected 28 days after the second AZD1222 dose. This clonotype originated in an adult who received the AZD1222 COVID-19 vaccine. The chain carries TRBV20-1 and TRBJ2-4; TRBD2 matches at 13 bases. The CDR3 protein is CSASELPGLAGALAKNIQYF. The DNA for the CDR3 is TGCAGTGCTAGTGAACTACCCGGACTAGCGGGAGCTCTAGCCAAAAACATTCAGTACTTC.